These 20 T cell receptor beta chains came from one sample sequenced in a study of blood T cell repertoires in COVID-19 (dated by TCRdb to the early 2020s). The protocol used for the library was the immunoSEQ multiplex PCR assay. TCRdb provides this immuneACCESS table in a form limited to in-frame rearrangements. Some clones are lacking; in checked studies, under half of them reflect an unresolved V gene, and why the rest are absent is not known. This sample lists some 180,000 clones; over 75% were detected once. The ten largest clones add up to 0.5% to 0.55% of the sample. The source material was peripheral blood. The receptors here all came from a man between 50 and 59 years old with acute or convalescent COVID-19.

In this sample, this clone turned up a few times. The V and J genes are TRBV19 and TRBJ2-1; 9 nucleotides line up with TRBD2. Trimming took 4 bases from V and 7 from J; bases not matched to a gene: 11. CDR3 size: 16 residues. Germline values: CDR1 LNHDA, CDR2 SQIVND (reference sequence). The CDR3 DNA follows: TGTGCCAGTAGTAGGGATAGCGGGAGCTTTACAAATGAGCAGTTCTTC. Protein: CASSRDSGSFTNEQFF.

This chain joins TRBV7-2 and TRBJ2-3, with 8 bases lining up with TRBD2. Trimming at V came to 1 base and at J to 4 bases, leaving 7 bases not matched to a gene. The CDR3 consists of 16 residues. Germline V gene data show CDR1 as SGHTA and CDR2 as FQGNSA. Written as DNA, the CDR3 is TGTGCCAGCAGCTTAGAAGCGGGAGTTAGCCCAGATACGCAGTATTTT. Residues: CASSLEAGVSPDTQYF.

This chain links TRBV24-1 with TRBJ2-1; TRBD1 is a possible D gene (6 bases). The germline gives CDR1 KGHDR, CDR2 SFDVKD. The CDR3 has 14 amino acids. Trimming took off 1 base at V and 10 bases at J, with 13 bases between the two ends. The CDR3 is CATSDFLDDREQFF. As DNA, the CDR3 is TGTGCCACCAGTGATTTTCTGGATGACAGGGAGCAGTTCTTC.

This chain joins TRBV11-2 and TRBJ2-1, with D tentatively TRBD2 (6 bases). Germline V gene lookup returns CDR1 SGHAT and CDR2 FQNNGV. The CDR3 sequence is 18 residues long. The V end was cut by 0 bases, the J end by 1 base, with 16 bases between. Here the CDR3 DNA reads TGTGCCAGCAGCTTAGAGGCATGGGGCGGGAATTCCTACAATGAGCAGTTCTTC. Its translation: CASSLEAWGGNSYNEQFF.

This clone was found a few times. The V call is TRBV27, the J call TRBJ1-2; tentative D call: TRBD1 (6 bases). The CDR3 is 15 residues long. V was cut by 3 bases and J by 2 bases, with 13 bases left in between. Germline V gene lookup returns CDR1 MNHEY and CDR2 SMNVEV (reference sequence). The CDR3 nucleotides are TGTGCCAGCAGTTTGGTTGGGGGCGCAAACTATGGCTACACCTTC. Translating it yields CASSLVGGANYGYTF.

The sample holds a few counts of this clone. The genes are TRBV7-2 and TRBJ2-1; TRBD1 aligns across 10 bases. CDR3 length: 16 amino acids. Germline V lookup: CDR1 SGHTA, CDR2 FQGNSA. With V trimmed by 5 bases and J by 7 bases, 11 bases remained unmatched. CDR3 DNA: TGTGCCAGCAGCGAACCGGGGACAGGGGCAGTGAATGAGCAGTTCTTC. Translating it yields CASSEPGTGAVNEQFF.

The rearrangement joins TRBV6-4 to TRBJ2-1; D ambiguous. Germline V gene lookup returns CDR1 MRHNA and CDR2 SNTAGT. The CDR3 sequence is 13 residues long. Trimming took off 4 bases at V and 7 bases at J, with 11 bases between the two ends. CDR3 amino acids: CASSVTSGNEQFF. The CDR3 nucleotides read TGTGCCAGCAGTGTTACGTCCGGGAATGAGCAGTTCTTC.

V and J are TRBV19 and TRBJ1-5; TRBD1 matches 12 bases. CDR1 is LNHDA, CDR2 SQIVND, per germline (reference sequence). CDR3 length: 15 amino acids. V lost 7 bases, J lost 4 bases, and 5 bases stayed unmatched. For the CDR3, the DNA is TGTGCCAGTACGGGACAGGGGGCTATGAATCAGCCCCAGCATTTT. This encodes CASTGQGAMNQPQHF.

The V and J genes are TRBV3-1 (or the pseudogene TRBV3-2) and TRBJ1-2, with 9 bases identical to TRBD1. Germline CDR1 and CDR2: LGHDT and YNNKEL (reference sequence). CDR3 length: 14 amino acids. V lost 4 bases and J lost 2; bases outside the gene matches: 2. The CDR3 coding sequence is TGTGCCAGCAGCCCCGGACAGGGGAACTATGGCTACACCTTC. Protein sequence: CASSPGQGNYGYTF.

This CDR3 is CASTQGAGIEQFF. CDR3 DNA: TGTGCCAGCACGCAGGGGGCAGGTATTGAGCAGTTCTTC. The chain combines TRBV2 with TRBJ2-1, with 8 bases matching TRBD1. Per germline, CDR1 SNHLY and CDR2 FYNNEI. CDR3 size: 13 residues. The V gene end was trimmed by 7 bases and the J gene end by 9 bases; junction bases not matched to a gene: 8.

A few counts support this clone. The chain employs TRBV10-2 and TRBJ1-5, with D possibly being TRBD1 (6 bases). V lost 2 bases and J lost 2, with 13 bases in between. This CDR3 has 16 amino acids. CDR1 and CDR2 from the germline V gene are WSHSY and SAAADI. The CDR3 bases are TGCGCCAGCAGTGAGGGTGGGAAGGGGGGCAATCAGCCCCAGCATTTT. This translates into CASSEGGKGGNQPQHF.

V is TRBV19 and J is TRBJ2-2; D gene unclear. Trimming removed 3 bases at V and 0 bases at J, with 17 bases between. Germline CDR1 is LNHDA and CDR2 is SQIVND (reference sequence). This CDR3 is built from 18 residues. CDR3 amino acids: CASSMPLFLTANTGELFF. Here the CDR3 DNA reads TGTGCCAGTAGTATGCCCCTTTTTCTAACGGCGAACACCGGGGAGCTGTTTTTT.

The rearrangement uses TRBV18 and TRBJ2-5; perhaps TRBD1 as D (6 bases). Germline V gene lookup returns CDR1 KGHSH and CDR2 LQKENI. Trimming removed 1 base from V and 3 bases from J, with 12 bases in between. CDR3 size: 15 residues. CDR3: CASSPLQGPKETQYF. The CDR3 nucleotides are TGTGCCAGCTCACCACTACAGGGACCCAAAGAGACCCAGTACTTC.

The chain links TRBV9 to TRBJ2-2; D not resolved. Germline V gene sequence: CDR1 SGDLS, CDR2 YYNGEE. Trimming left V 0 bases short and J 1 base short, with 10 bases between. The CDR3 runs 16 residues. The CDR3, as DNA: TGTGCCAGCAGCGTAGGGTGGGCTGGGAACACCGGGGAGCTGTTTTTT. Amino acids: CASSVGWAGNTGELFF.

The rearrangement joins TRBV7-2 to TRBJ2-7; possible D gene TRBD1, 6 bases. Germline CDR1 is SGHTA and CDR2 is FQGNSA. The CDR3 has 15 amino acids. The V and J ends lost 5 bases and 0 bases respectively, with 14 bases between them. CDR3 in amino acids: CASSVTGTLSYEQYF. CDR3 DNA: TGTGCCAGCAGCGTCACCGGGACACTCTCCTACGAGCAGTACTTC.

The chain joins TRBV9 to TRBJ2-2; a weak D match, TRBD1 (5 bases). CDR3 length: 17 residues. Per the germline V gene, CDR1 is SGDLS and CDR2 is YYNGEE. Trimming pared 4 bases from V and 3 bases from J, leaving 19 bases between. This chain's CDR3 is CASSPFRATDHTGELFF. DNA of the CDR3: TGTGCCAGCAGCCCCTTCCGGGCGACAGACCACACCGGGGAGCTGTTTTTT.

The chain employs TRBV11-2 and TRBJ2-1; 9 bases are a match to TRBD2. Germline CDR1 SGHAT, CDR2 FQNNGV. The length of the CDR3 is 13 residues. V lost 7 bases, J lost 5 bases, and 3 bases stayed unmatched. CDR3 DNA sequence: TGTGCCAGCACCGGGACTAGCCACAATGAGCAGTTCTTC. Residues: CASTGTSHNEQFF.

The chain uses TRBV2 and TRBJ2-3; D possibly corresponds to TRBD2 (6 bases). V was shortened by 1 base and J by 4 bases, with 12 bases between the two germline ends. The CDR3 is 15 amino acids. Germline CDR1 SNHLY, CDR2 FYNNEI. The CDR3 DNA reads as TGTGCCAGCAGTGAAGGGACACCGGGGGCAGATACGCAGTATTTT. It encodes CASSEGTPGADTQYF.

The chain is built from TRBV19 and TRBJ1-5, with D possibly matching TRBD1 (6 bases). The CDR3 totals 15 residues. CDR1 LNHDA and CDR2 SQIVND come from the germline V gene (reference sequence). V shed 4 bases and J shed 5 bases, with 15 bases lying between them. As DNA, the CDR3 is TGTGCCAGTAGTACCCCGCAAAGGGGGTATCAGCCCCAGCATTTT. It translates to CASSTPQRGYQPQHF.

The gene calls are TRBV5-4 and TRBJ2-5; 8 bases fit TRBD1. CDR1 and CDR2 (germline): SGHNT, YYREEE (reference sequence). The ends lost 1 base at V and 7 bases at J; junction bases unmatched: 15. The CDR3 totals 17 residues. The CDR3 loop reads CASSLIGQGIRGGTQYF. CDR3 nucleotides: TGTGCCAGCAGCTTGATCGGACAGGGCATCCGAGGGGGGACCCAGTACTTC. The variable domain in full, with the rest retrieved from reference TRBV5-4 and TRBJ2-5, is ETGVTQSPTHLIKTRGQQVTLRCSSQSGHNTVSWYQQALGQGPQFIFQYYREEENGRGNFPPRFSGLQFPNYSSELNVNALELDDSALYLCASSLIGQGIRGGTQYFGPGTRLLVL.